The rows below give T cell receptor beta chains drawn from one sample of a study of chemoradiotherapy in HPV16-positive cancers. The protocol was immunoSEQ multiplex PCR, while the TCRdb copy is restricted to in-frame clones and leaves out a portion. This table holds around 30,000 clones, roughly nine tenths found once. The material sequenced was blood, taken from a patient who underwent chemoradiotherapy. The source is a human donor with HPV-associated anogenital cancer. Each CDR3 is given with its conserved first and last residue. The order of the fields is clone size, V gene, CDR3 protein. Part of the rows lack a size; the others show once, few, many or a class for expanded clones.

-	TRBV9	CASSVESGRAPETQYF
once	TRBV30	CAWSGSLTGELFF
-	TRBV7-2	CASSLATPGRDIQYF
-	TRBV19	CASSGTADHSNQPQHF
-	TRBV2	CASSVVDRAQPQHF
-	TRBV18	CASSRQGAPTDTQYF
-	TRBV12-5	CASGLVSRNTGELFF
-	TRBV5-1	CASSLELRGGTEAFF
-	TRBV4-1	CASSQGLLGGNQPQHF
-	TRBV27	CASRSGFDPYEQYF
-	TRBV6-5	CASSYSTAFTDTQYF
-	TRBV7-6	CASSLEGAGDTQYF
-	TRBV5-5	CASSPPRDSSTDTQYF
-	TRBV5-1	CASSFKGDGPDTQYF
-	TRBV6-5	CASSYPSTGKNTEAFF
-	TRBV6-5	CASGYRGNSYNEQFF
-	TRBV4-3	CASSQDLRLAGYEQYF